One and the same sample provided the 26 T cell receptor beta chains below, sequenced in a study of vaccination effects on CD4 cells after COVID-19. These receptors lack a known antigen. Data came from immunoSEQ multiplex PCR; TCRdb stores just in-frame clones and leaves some out. This table holds 40,000 or so clones, roughly 82% found once. Subsequent to roughly 10 days of culture, CD4+ T cells were isolated. Sequencing used CD4+ T cells from PBMCs cultured without peptide, obtained before COVID-19 vaccination. The receptors originated from a human donor who received a COVID-19 vaccine.

V usage is TRBV7-9 and J usage is TRBJ2-2, with D possibly being TRBD1 (7 bases). This CDR3 is built from 18 residues. The germline V gene encodes CDR1 SEHNR and CDR2 FQNEAQ (reference sequence). The V gene lost 5 bases and the J gene lost 3 bases, with 22 bases spanning the gap. The DNA of the CDR3 is TGTGCCAGCAGCCGAGACAGGGACCCCTGGAGGGACACCGGGGAGCTGTTTTTT. Translating it yields CASSRDRDPWRDTGELFF.

V usage is TRBV20-1 and J usage is TRBJ1-4; tentative D call: TRBD1 (5 bases). Trimming removed 3 bases at V and 6 bases at J, with 8 bases between. The CDR3 runs 12 residues. Germline V lookup: CDR1 DFQATT, CDR2 SNEGSKA (reference sequence). CDR3 in DNA: TGCAGTGCTAGTCGGGGCTATGAAAAACTGTTTTTT. Protein: CSASRGYEKLFF.

V gene TRBV28 combines with J gene TRBJ1-2, with 9 bases aligning to TRBD1. The CDR3 is 12 amino acids. After removal of 6 bases from V and 8 bases from J, the junction contained 4 bases not matched to a gene. Germline V gene lookup returns CDR1 MDHEN and CDR2 SYDVKM. The DNA for the CDR3 is TGTGCCAGCAGAGGGACAGGGCGCGGCTACACCTTC. Its translation is CASRGTGRGYTF.

This chain uses TRBV18 with TRBJ2-2; tentatively, D is TRBD2 (5 bases). CDR3 length: 14 amino acids. Germline CDR1 is KGHSH and CDR2 is LQKENI. The V and J ends lost 3 bases and 6 bases respectively, with 11 bases between them. The CDR3 spells CASSPSGSPGELFF. The CDR3 DNA sequence: TGTGCCAGCTCACCGAGCGGATCTCCCGGGGAGCTGTTTTTT.

The CDR3 spells CASSFRAGNQETQYF. The CDR3 nucleotides are TGCGCCAGCAGCTTCAGGGCCGGCAACCAAGAGACCCAGTACTTC. J is TRBJ2-5 and V is TRBV5-1; tentatively, D is TRBD1 (5 bases). Germline V CDR1 and CDR2: SGHRS, YFSETQ. This CDR3 comprises 15 residues. V lost 2 bases, J lost 0 bases, and 11 bases lay in between.

The chain recombines TRBV2 with TRBJ1-6; no clear D. The CDR3 runs to 14 residues. CDR1 and CDR2 from the germline V gene are SNHLY and FYNNEI. Trimming took 6 bases from V and 8 from J, leaving 14 bases between them. The CDR3 bases are TGTGCCAGCAGGCCGGAGGGTGAACATTCACCCCTCCACTTT. This sequence encodes CASRPEGEHSPLHF.

This sequence joins TRBV14 and TRBJ2-3, with D perhaps matching TRBD1 or TRBD2 (5 bases each). Trimming left V 1 base short and J 6 bases short, with 14 bases between. Germline CDR1 reads SGHDN; CDR2 reads FVKESK. CDR3 length: 15 amino acids. In DNA form, the CDR3 reads TGTGCCAGCAGCCAAGGATCCCCGAGGGGCGATACGCAGTATTTT. It specifies CASSQGSPRGDTQYF.

The chain employs TRBV19 and TRBJ2-4; tentatively, D is TRBD1 (6 bases). The CDR3 covers 15 residues. Trimming stripped 7 bases from V and 4 bases from J, with 17 bases between. Germline V gene lookup returns CDR1 LNHDA and CDR2 SQIVND (reference sequence). The CDR3 DNA reads TGTGCCAGTACCCCAACAGGGACGGGAAAAAACATTCAGTACTTC. It codes for CASTPTGTGKNIQYF.

This clone appeared once. One end of the junction fails to match germline, which may point to a read error. The chain carries TRBV28 and TRBJ2-1; 7 bases map to TRBD2. The CDR3 sequence is 16 residues long. Germline lookup yields CDR1 MDHEN and CDR2 SYDVKM. The CDR3 bases are TGTGCCAGCAGATTATGGGGGGGTCTCTCCTACAATGAGCAGTTCTTC. Amino acid sequence: CASRLWGGLSYNEQFF.

This clone was recorded once. This sequence joins TRBV2 and TRBJ1-2; TRBD1 might be the D (6 bases). Trimming stripped 7 bases from V and 3 bases from J, with 15 bases between. The CDR3 has 14 amino acids. Germline loops: CDR1 SNHLY, CDR2 FYNNEI. The CDR3 is CASTQGWRYYGYTF. The CDR3 DNA reads TGTGCCAGCACCCAGGGGTGGAGATACTATGGCTACACCTTC.

This clone showed up just a few times. The chain joins TRBV5-6 to TRBJ1-1; possible D gene TRBD1, 6 bases. Germline CDR1 is SGHDT and CDR2 is YYEEEE. Trimming took off 3 bases at V and 3 bases at J, with 12 bases between the two ends. The CDR3 runs to 14 residues. CDR3 DNA sequence: TGTGCCAGCAGCTCAGGACAGCCCCACACTGAAGCTTTCTTT. It encodes CASSSGQPHTEAFF.

J is TRBJ2-1 and V is TRBV27; the match to TRBD1 covers 8 bases. The CDR3 contains 15 residues. The V gene end was trimmed by 4 bases and the J gene end by 9 bases; junction bases not matched to a gene: 11. Germline CDR1 is MNHEY and CDR2 is SMNVEV (reference sequence). DNA for the CDR3: TGTGCCAGCAGTTCAGCGAGACAGGGGTTGACTGAGCAGTTCTTC. It specifies CASSSARQGLTEQFF.

The chain has TRBV4-1 and TRBJ2-5; 9 bases map to TRBD2. This CDR3 spans 16 amino acids. The J segment lost 5 bases and the V segment lost 1 base, leaving 8 bases of the junction unmatched. The germline gives CDR1 MGHRA, CDR2 YSYEKL. The CDR3 region is CASSQAFAGGRETQYF. CDR3 DNA sequence: TGCGCCAGCAGCCAAGCTTTCGCGGGGGGGAGGGAGACCCAGTACTTC.

The chain uses TRBV18 and TRBJ2-1, with D possibly TRBD2 on 6 matching bases. Germline CDR1 reads KGHSH; CDR2 reads LQKENI. This CDR3 comprises 15 residues. Trimming removed 1 base at V and 1 base at J, with 8 bases between. The CDR3 here is CASSPRGESYNEQFF. The CDR3 region has the DNA TGTGCCAGCTCACCACGCGGGGAGTCCTACAATGAGCAGTTCTTC.

The chain couples TRBV6-5 to TRBJ1-4; 7 bases match TRBD1. V lost 4 bases, J lost 5 bases, and 7 bases stayed unmatched. Germline V gene data show CDR1 as MNHEY and CDR2 as SVGAGI. CDR3 length: 15 residues. This CDR3 is CASSSIQGKNEKLFF. For the CDR3, the DNA is TGTGCCAGCAGTTCCATACAGGGGAAAAATGAAAAACTGTTTTTT.

This clone came up once. The chain couples TRBV10-3 to TRBJ2-7, with D possibly matching TRBD1 (7 bases). The germline gives CDR1 ENHRY, CDR2 SYGVKD. Trimming took off 10 bases at V and 1 base at J, with 14 bases between the two ends. The CDR3 consists of 13 residues. The CDR3 spells CASGTASSYEQYV. For the CDR3, the DNA is TGTGCCAGCGGGACAGCTTCTTCCTACGAGCAGTACGTC.

The chain recombines TRBV5-1 with TRBJ2-5; 7 positions agree with TRBD2. There are 14 residues in the CDR3. Per germline, CDR1 SGHRS and CDR2 YFSETQ. J gave up 4 bases and V 4 bases, and 7 bases lay outside the gene matches. CDR3 in amino acids: CASSPTSGVETQYF. CDR3 nucleotides: TGCGCCAGCAGCCCAACCAGCGGGGTAGAGACCCAGTACTTC.

CDR3 sequence: CASSSDRGDYNEQFF. The CDR3 region has the DNA TGTGCCAGCAGTTCGGACAGGGGGGACTACAATGAGCAGTTCTTC. V and J are TRBV6-5 and TRBJ2-1; the match to TRBD1 covers 10 bases. In germline, CDR1 is MNHEY, CDR2 SVGAGI. Trimming at V came to 4 bases and at J to 3 bases, leaving 3 bases not matched to a gene. The CDR3 consists of 15 residues.

This clone was counted a single time. This chain uses TRBV2 with TRBJ2-3; the D gene is possibly TRBD2 (5 bases). This CDR3 is built from 16 residues. Germline lookup yields CDR1 SNHLY and CDR2 FYNNEI. V was trimmed by 6 bases and J by 5 bases, leaving 21 bases between them. The CDR3 loop reads CASSDRGPRGGDTQYF. The CDR3 bases are TGTGCCAGCAGCGACCGCGGGCCTCGTGGAGGAGATACGCAGTATTTT.

This chain links TRBV27 with TRBJ1-5, with a possible D match to TRBD1 (5 bases). Germline V CDR1 and CDR2: MNHEY, SMNVEV (reference sequence). The V end was cut by 5 bases, the J end by 0 bases, with 17 bases between. This CDR3 spans 17 amino acids. The CDR3 sequence: CASSPIRGGYSNQPQHF. In DNA form, the CDR3 reads TGTGCCAGCAGTCCCATACGGGGGGGGTATAGCAATCAGCCCCAGCATTTT.

This clone is a singleton in its sample. J is TRBJ2-1 and V is TRBV27, with a weak D call TRBD2 (6 bases). V was pared by 5 bases and J by 1 base, with 12 bases between. Germline loops: CDR1 MNHEY, CDR2 SMNVEV (reference sequence). CDR3 size: 15 residues. The CDR3 DNA reads as TGTGCCAGCAGTATCCCAGGGAGGTCCTACAATGAGCAGTTCTTC. This gives the protein CASSIPGRSYNEQFF.

This chain joins TRBV12-5 and TRBJ2-3; D may be TRBD1 (6 bases). The CDR3 length is 15 residues. Germline V CDR1 and CDR2: LGHNT, FRNRAP. Trimming removed 5 bases from V and 4 bases from J, with 16 bases in between. In DNA, the CDR3 is TGTGCTAGTGGTCGTACGACAGGAATCTCAGATACGCAGTATTTT. It specifies CASGRTTGISDTQYF.

The J gene is TRBJ2-2, the V gene TRBV7-2; D remains unclear. Trimming took 5 bases from V and 5 from J, leaving 6 bases between them. CDR1 and CDR2 (germline): SGHTA, FQGNSA. The CDR3 length is 12 residues. The CDR3 region is CASSRRTGELFF. As DNA, the CDR3 is TGTGCCAGCAGCCGAAGGACCGGGGAGCTGTTTTTT.

This clone was observed a handful of times. V is TRBV4-1 and J is TRBJ1-2, with 10 positions matching TRBD1. Trimming removed 2 bases from V and 4 bases from J; junction bases left unmatched: 10. In germline, CDR1 is MGHRA, CDR2 YSYEKL. The CDR3 contains 17 residues. CDR3 sequence (DNA): TGCGCCAGCAGCCAACCGGGACAGGGGACCAACCCCTATGGCTACACCTTC. Residues: CASSQPGQGTNPYGYTF.

The chain joins TRBV5-1 to TRBJ1-3, with D uncertain. V was trimmed by 0 bases and J by 7 bases, leaving 14 bases between them. The length of the CDR3 is 15 residues. Germline CDR1 is SGHRS and CDR2 is YFSETQ. This CDR3 reads CASSLDPGSANTIYF. Here the CDR3 DNA reads TGCGCCAGCAGCTTGGATCCCGGTTCCGCTAACACCATATATTTT.

The sample holds a few counts of this clone. The rearrangement uses TRBV18 and TRBJ2-7; D is ambiguous. This CDR3 comprises 13 residues. The V and J ends lost 2 bases and 2 bases respectively, with 7 bases between them. Germline loops: CDR1 KGHSH, CDR2 LQKENI. The CDR3 reads CASSPGVAYEQYV. The CDR3 nucleotides read TGTGCCAGCTCACCAGGGGTGGCCTACGAGCAGTACGTC.